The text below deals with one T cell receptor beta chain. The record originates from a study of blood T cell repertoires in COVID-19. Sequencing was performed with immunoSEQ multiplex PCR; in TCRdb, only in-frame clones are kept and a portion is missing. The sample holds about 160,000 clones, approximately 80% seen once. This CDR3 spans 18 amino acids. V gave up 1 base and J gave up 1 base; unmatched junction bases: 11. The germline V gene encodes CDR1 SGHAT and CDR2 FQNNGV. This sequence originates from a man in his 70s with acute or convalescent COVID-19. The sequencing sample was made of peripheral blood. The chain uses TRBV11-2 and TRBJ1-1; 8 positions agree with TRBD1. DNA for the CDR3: TGTGCCAGCAGCTTAGCACAAGGGACAGGCCGTCGGAACACTGAAGCTTTCTTT. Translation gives CASSLAQGTGRRNTEAFF.